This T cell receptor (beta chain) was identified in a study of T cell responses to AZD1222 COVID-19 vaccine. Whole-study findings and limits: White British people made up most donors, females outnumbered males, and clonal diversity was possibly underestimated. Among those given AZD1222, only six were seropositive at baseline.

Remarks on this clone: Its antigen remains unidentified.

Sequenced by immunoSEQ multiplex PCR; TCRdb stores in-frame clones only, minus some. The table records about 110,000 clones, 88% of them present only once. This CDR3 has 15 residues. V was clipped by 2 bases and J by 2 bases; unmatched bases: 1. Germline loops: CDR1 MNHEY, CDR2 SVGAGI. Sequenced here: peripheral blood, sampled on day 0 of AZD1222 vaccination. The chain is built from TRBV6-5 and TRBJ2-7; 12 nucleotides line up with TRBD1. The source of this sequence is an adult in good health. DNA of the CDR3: TGTGCCAGCAGTTACGGGACAGGGGGCGCCTACGAGCAGTACTTC. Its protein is CASSYGTGGAYEQYF.